One sample yielded the 31 T cell receptor beta chains listed below, sequenced in a study of shared clonotypes between healthy human individuals. Repertoires were generated with immunoSEQ multiplex PCR, while TCRdb's copy carries only in-frame clones and drops some. Altogether about 2 million clones are present, 90% to 95% being singletons, with the ten largest covering approximately 0.13%. The source material was naive CD4+ T cells sorted from blood. The subset denotes: CD45RA+ positively selected. The source is a young man in good health.

This rearrangement joins TRBV5-1 to TRBJ2-3; TRBD2 agrees at 12 bases. V was pared by 4 bases and J by 0 bases, with 9 bases of the junction left unmatched. Per germline, CDR1 SGHRS and CDR2 YFSETQ. The CDR3 extends over 18 amino acids. CDR3 nucleotide sequence: TGCGCCAGCAGCGCACCCGGACTAGCGGGAACCAGCACAGATACGCAGTATTTT. Protein sequence: CASSAPGLAGTSTDTQYF. Using reference TRBV5-1 and TRBJ2-3 for the parts outside the CDR3, the full variable domain is KAGVTQTPRYLIKTRGQQVTLSCSPISGHRSVSWYQQTPGQGLQFLFEYFSETQRNKGNFPGRFSGRQFSNSRSEMNVSTLELGDSALYLCASSAPGLAGTSTDTQYFGPGTRLTVL.

This clone was seen just once. V is TRBV5-4 and J is TRBJ2-4; D possibly corresponds to TRBD2 (7 bases). The V gene lost 1 base and the J gene lost 5 bases, with 10 bases spanning the gap. This CDR3 contains 14 residues. Per germline, CDR1 SGHNT and CDR2 YYREEE (reference sequence). This CDR3 reads CASSLRGGENIQYF. Here the CDR3 DNA reads TGTGCCAGCAGCTTGAGAGGGGGGGAAAACATTCAGTACTTC.

In the case of this clone: This sample also contains other DNA sequences that code for the same CDR3. The V and J genes are TRBV5-1 and TRBJ1-1; D remains ambiguous. With 4 bases removed from V and 0 bases from J, the gap between germline ends came to 10 bases. CDR3 length: 14 amino acids. In germline, CDR1 is SGHRS, CDR2 YFSETQ. The CDR3 DNA reads as TGCGCCAGCAGCCCGACGGTGATGAACACTGAAGCTTTCTTT. Its protein is CASSPTVMNTEAFF.

The chain couples TRBV7-2 to TRBJ2-3; 9 bases line up with TRBD2. Unmatched junction bases numbered 9, after V lost 1 base and J lost 4 bases. This CDR3 comprises 17 residues. Germline CDR1 SGHTA, CDR2 FQGNSA. The CDR3 DNA follows: TGTGCCAGCAGCTTAGGGCTGGGGATAGCGGGAGCAGATACGCAGTATTTT. This gives the protein CASSLGLGIAGADTQYF.

The V and J genes are TRBV19 and TRBJ2-6; D may be TRBD1 or TRBD2 (5 bases each). V lost 7 bases, J lost 0 bases, and 16 bases lay in between. The germline V gene has CDR1 LNHDA and CDR2 SQIVND (reference sequence). CDR3 length: 17 amino acids. The CDR3 sequence: CASTTPGRTSGANVLTF. As DNA, the CDR3 is TGTGCCAGTACTACCCCGGGACGGACCTCTGGGGCCAACGTCCTGACTTTC. The full variable domain, its missing parts supplied by reference TRBV19 and TRBJ2-6, is DGGITQSPKYLFRKEGQNVTLSCEQNLNHDAMYWYRQDPGQGLRLIYYSQIVNDFQKGDIAEGYSVSREKKESFPLTVTSAQKNPTAFYLCASTTPGRTSGANVLTFGAGSRLTVL.

A word on this clone: No conserved phenylalanine or tryptophan ends this CDR3, so it is likely a read error. It is unclear where the CDR3 begins or ends on the DNA, so no DNA is shown, and the CDR3 is as TCRdb lists it. The J gene is TRBJ2-4, the V gene TRBV7-2; the table gives TRBD1 as D, unverified against the DNA. With termini counted, the CDR3 has 13 amino acids. Germline V CDR1 and CDR2: SGHTA, FQGNSA. CDR3 region: CASSSRDGTGVRR.

As concerns this clone: The same CDR3 also results from other DNA sequences found in this sample. The chain couples TRBV18 to TRBJ1-1; D not resolved. The CDR3 totals 14 residues. Germline V CDR1 and CDR2: KGHSH, LQKENI. V was pared by 0 bases and J by 1 base, with 6 bases between. CDR3 DNA sequence: TGTGCCAGCTCACCACCCCCTGGGAACACTGAAGCTTTCTTT. It encodes CASSPPPGNTEAFF. Combining the CDR3 with reference TRBV18 and TRBJ1-1 gives the whole variable domain NAGVMQNPRHLVRRRGQEARLRCSPMKGHSHVYWYRQLPEEGLKFMVYLQKENIIDESGMPKERFSAEFPKEGPSILRIQQVVRGDSAAYFCASSPPPGNTEAFFGQGTRLTVV.

The chain carries TRBV30 and TRBJ1-2; D is undetermined. The V gene's germline CDR1 is GTSNPN and CDR2 SVGIG (reference sequence). The CDR3 runs to 13 residues. Trimming left V 3 bases short and J 4 bases short, with 12 bases between. The CDR3 is CAWRNSAGYGYTF. The DNA for the CDR3 is TGTGCCTGGAGGAACAGTGCTGGCTATGGCTACACCTTC.

This sequence joins TRBV5-3 and TRBJ1-2; a possible D gene is TRBD1 (5 bases). TRBV5-3 is treated as an ORF (open reading frame) with a function not yet certain. Trimming took 4 bases from V and 8 from J, leaving 12 bases between them. This CDR3 is 12 amino acids long. The CDR3 coding sequence is TGTGCCAGAAGCGTGACAGTGTCGGGCTACACCTTC. Its translation is CARSVTVSGYTF.

The V and J genes are TRBV2 and TRBJ2-7; D not resolved. V gave up 8 bases and J gave up 6 bases, with 23 bases separating them. The germline gives CDR1 SNHLY, CDR2 FYNNEI. This CDR3 is 15 amino acids long. In nucleotides, the CDR3 is TGTGCCAGCGGAAGTCAAACTTTACCTAGTAGCGAGCAGTACTTC. This translates into CASGSQTLPSSEQYF.

The chain carries TRBV4-3 and TRBJ2-5, with TRBD2 matching 9 bases. The CDR3 runs to 16 residues. J was trimmed by 4 bases and V by 0 bases; bases with no gene match: 6. Germline V gene data show CDR1 as LGHNA and CDR2 as YSLEER. The CDR3 loop is CASSQDVAGVGETQYF. DNA for the CDR3: TGCGCCAGCAGCCAAGACGTAGCGGGAGTGGGAGAGACCCAGTACTTC.

The V call is TRBV5-1, the J call TRBJ2-5; D perhaps matches TRBD2 (6 bases). CDR1 SGHRS and CDR2 YFSETQ come from the germline V gene. CDR3 size: 14 residues. The germline V and J ends were trimmed by 6 bases and 4 bases, with 16 bases remaining between them. The CDR3 DNA reads TGCGCCAGCACTGCTGGAGGGAACCTAGAGACCCAGTACTTC. This encodes CASTAGGNLETQYF.

The chain recombines TRBV6-5 with TRBJ1-1; 7 bases match TRBD1. Trimming cost V 2 bases and J 4 bases; bases outside gene matches: 4. CDR1 and CDR2 from the germline V gene are MNHEY and SVGAGI. The CDR3 is 14 amino acids. CDR3 coding DNA: TGTGCCAGCAGTTACGACAGGGCTGCCACTGAAGCTTTCTTT. The encoded protein is CASSYDRAATEAFF.

About this clone itself: Other DNA sequences in this specimen translate into the identical CDR3. This sequence joins TRBV18 and TRBJ2-7; no clear D gene. The germline gives CDR1 KGHSH, CDR2 LQKENI. Trimming cost V 3 bases and J 0 bases, with 6 bases left between them. This CDR3 has 13 amino acids. The CDR3: CASSPGNSYEQYF. DNA for the CDR3: TGTGCCAGCTCACCGGGCAACTCCTACGAGCAGTACTTC.

The gene calls are TRBV5-1 and TRBJ2-2; 7 nucleotides align to TRBD1. The V gene's germline CDR1 is SGHRS and CDR2 YFSETQ. V trimming: 4 bases; J trimming: 6 bases; junction bases outside the gene matches: 6. CDR3 size: 14 residues. CDR3 protein: CASSTGTAPGELFF. CDR3 in DNA: TGCGCCAGCAGCACCGGGACAGCTCCCGGGGAGCTGTTTTTT.

The V call is TRBV5-6, the J call TRBJ1-2; 8 nucleotides line up with TRBD1. The V segment lost 2 bases and the J segment 4 bases; nucleotides outside the gene matches: 7. Germline CDR1 SGHDT, CDR2 YYEEEE. The CDR3 contains 15 residues. The DNA of the CDR3 is TGTGCCAGCAGCTTTTGGGGGACAGGCGTCTATGGCTACACCTTC. It translates to CASSFWGTGVYGYTF.

The CDR3 nucleotides read TGTGCCAGCAGTGTTTCCAGGGGCACCGGGGAGCTGTTTTTT. It yields the protein CASSVSRGTGELFF. The chain uses TRBV2 and TRBJ2-2; possibly TRBD1 for D (6 bases). Trimming pared 4 bases from V and 4 bases from J, leaving 10 bases between. The germline CDR1 and CDR2 sequences are SNHLY and FYNNEI. There are 14 residues in the CDR3.

V is TRBV19 and J is TRBJ1-2, with D possibly TRBD1 on 5 matching bases. V was shortened by 5 bases and J by 6 bases, with 19 bases between the two germline ends. The V gene's germline CDR1 is LNHDA and CDR2 SQIVND (reference sequence). The CDR3 is 15 amino acids. In DNA form, the CDR3 reads TGTGCCAGTAGTCCGCAAACAGGCGCGATCGATGGCTACACCTTC. Translating gives CASSPQTGAIDGYTF.

The chain combines TRBV6-6 with TRBJ1-6; 7 bases map to TRBD1. The CDR3 is 15 residues long. Germline V CDR1 and CDR2: MNHNY, SVGAGI (reference sequence). J lost 7 bases, V lost 3 bases, and 6 bases had no gene match. CDR3: CASSYGTAINSPLHF. CDR3 sequence (DNA): TGTGCCAGCAGTTATGGGACAGCGATCAATTCACCCCTCCACTTT.

The chain couples TRBV5-1 to TRBJ2-7; 8 nucleotides agree with TRBD1. V was pared by 4 bases and J by 9 bases, with 15 bases of the junction left unmatched. CDR3 length equals 15 residues. Germline CDR1 SGHRS, CDR2 YFSETQ. CDR3: CASSETGGPMTSQYF. Here the CDR3 DNA reads TGCGCCAGCAGCGAAACAGGGGGGCCCATGACATCGCAGTACTTC.

The chain joins TRBV5-6 to TRBJ1-1; 8 positions agree with TRBD1. The CDR3 is made up of 13 amino acids. Trimming at V came to 4 bases and at J to 11 bases, leaving 10 bases not matched to a gene. Germline assignment: CDR1 SGHDT and CDR2 YYEEEE. CDR3 in amino acids: CASSLSLTGDAFF. Written as DNA, the CDR3 is TGTGCCAGCAGCCTTTCTTTGACAGGGGACGCTTTCTTT.

This clone was observed once. The J gene is TRBJ2-5, the V gene TRBV9; D possibly corresponds to TRBD1 (6 bases). CDR1 and CDR2 from the germline V gene are SGDLS and YYNGEE. This CDR3 comprises 13 residues. Deletions cut 3 bases from V and 1 base from J, with 7 bases between. The CDR3 coding sequence is TGTGCCAGCAGCGGACAGGCCCAAGAGACCCAGTACTTC. Translated, it gives CASSGQAQETQYF.

J is TRBJ2-7 and V is TRBV6-5, with TRBD1 identical over 9 bases. V was clipped by 5 bases and J by 5 bases; unmatched bases: 10. CDR1 MNHEY and CDR2 SVGAGI come from the germline V gene. This CDR3 contains 15 residues. In DNA form, the CDR3 reads TGTGCCAGCAGTACACTGACAGGGGGTGGCCACGAGCAGTACTTC. This encodes CASSTLTGGGHEQYF.

The chain carries TRBV10-1 and TRBJ2-7; D is ambiguous. The germline gives CDR1 WNHNN, CDR2 SYGVQD (reference sequence). V lost 3 bases and J lost 6, with 12 bases in between. This CDR3 is 13 amino acids long. CDR3 residues: CASSETQVGEQYF. In DNA form, the CDR3 reads TGCGCCAGCAGTGAAACCCAGGTCGGCGAGCAGTACTTC.

This clone was detected once. Within the sample, other DNA sequences also encode this same CDR3. The chain carries TRBV6-5 and TRBJ2-7, with 8 bases matching TRBD2. Germline V gene sequence: CDR1 MNHEY, CDR2 SVGAGI. The CDR3 runs 14 residues. Losses at the gene ends were 6 bases for V and 0 bases for J; bases not matched to a gene: 4. The CDR3 bases are TGTGCCAGCAGCCGCGGGGGGAGCTCCTACGAGCAGTACTTC. Amino acid sequence: CASSRGGSSYEQYF.

The genes are TRBV6-1 and TRBJ2-7; D is uncertain. Trimming removed 2 bases from V and 12 bases from J, with 14 bases in between. The CDR3 covers 12 residues. Germline V gene sequence: CDR1 MNHNS, CDR2 SASEGT. This chain's CDR3 is CASSELRAGRYF. CDR3 in DNA: TGTGCCAGCAGTGAATTACGGGCAGGTCGGTACTTC.

This chain uses TRBV2 with TRBJ2-3, with a possible D match to TRBD1 (5 bases). The CDR3 consists of 12 residues. The germline V and J ends were trimmed by 6 bases and 4 bases, with 8 bases remaining between them. Germline loops: CDR1 SNHLY, CDR2 FYNNEI. Written as DNA, the CDR3 is TGTGCCAGCAGAGGGGTGGCAGATACGCAGTATTTT. Translation gives CASRGVADTQYF.

The chain joins TRBV30 to TRBJ1-6, with D tentatively TRBD1 (6 bases). Germline CDR1 and CDR2: GTSNPN and SVGIG (reference sequence). Trimming removed 1 base from V and 7 bases from J, with 20 bases in between. CDR3 length: 17 amino acids. CDR3 DNA sequence: TGTGCCTGGAGTGGGCCAGGGGCTCCAAGAGGGAATTCACCCCTCCACTTT. It translates to CAWSGPGAPRGNSPLHF.

V is TRBV14 and J is TRBJ2-3; D is undetermined. Germline V lookup: CDR1 SGHDN, CDR2 FVKESK. The CDR3 consists of 15 residues. The V end lost 0 bases, the J end lost 4 bases, and 11 bases lay between the germline ends. The CDR3 loop reads CASSQESPGPDTQYF. The CDR3 coding sequence is TGTGCCAGCAGCCAAGAATCCCCGGGCCCAGATACGCAGTATTTT.

The V gene is TRBV7-9, the J gene TRBJ2-7; possible D gene TRBD2, 6 bases. The germline V gene has CDR1 SEHNR and CDR2 FQNEAQ (reference sequence). The CDR3 covers 12 residues. Between the trimmed V and J ends, which lost 5 bases and 5 bases, there was a span of 10 bases. The CDR3 DNA reads as TGTGCCAGCAGCCCCTGGGAGGACGAGCAGTACTTC. It encodes CASSPWEDEQYF.

The chain has TRBV6-1 and TRBJ1-5; 7 nucleotides match TRBD1. The germline CDR1 and CDR2 sequences are MNHNS and SASEGT. The CDR3 covers 15 residues. Unmatched junction bases numbered 9, after V lost 7 bases and J lost 3 bases. Here the CDR3 DNA reads TGTGCCAGCAACGGAGGGGACAGCCACAATCAGCCCCAGCATTTT. It translates to CASNGGDSHNQPQHF.